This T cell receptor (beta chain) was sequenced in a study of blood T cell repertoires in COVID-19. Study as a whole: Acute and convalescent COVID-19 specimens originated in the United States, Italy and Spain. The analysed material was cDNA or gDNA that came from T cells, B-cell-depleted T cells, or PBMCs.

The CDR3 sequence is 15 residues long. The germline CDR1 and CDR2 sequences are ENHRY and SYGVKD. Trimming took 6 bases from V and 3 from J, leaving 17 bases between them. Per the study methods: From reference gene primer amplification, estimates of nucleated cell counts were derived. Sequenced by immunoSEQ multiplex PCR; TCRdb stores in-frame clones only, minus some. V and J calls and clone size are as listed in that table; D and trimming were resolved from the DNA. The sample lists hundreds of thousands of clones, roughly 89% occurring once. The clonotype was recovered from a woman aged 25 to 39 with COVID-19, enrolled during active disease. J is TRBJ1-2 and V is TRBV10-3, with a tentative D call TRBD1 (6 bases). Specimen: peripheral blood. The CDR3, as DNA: TGTGCCATCAGGGAGCGAGGGGGGGACCACTATGGCTACACCTTC. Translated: CAIRERGGDHYGYTF.